This T cell receptor (beta chain) came from a study of OX40 agonist ivuxolimab in advanced cancers. Across the whole study: Six ivuxolimab dose levels, 0.01 to 10 mg/kg, were given intravenously every 2 weeks. Hepatocellular carcinoma, melanoma, renal cell or head and neck cancer occurred in dose-escalation patients. Males comprised 82.7% of the group, whose mean age was roughly 64 years (range about 20 to 90).

Clones were read by immunoSEQ multiplex PCR, and TCRdb kept only the in-frame ones, dropping some. The sample has tens of thousands of clones; around 82% are singletons. The V end was cut by 0 bases, the J end by 6 bases, with 12 bases between. The germline V gene encodes CDR1 MNHEY and CDR2 SVGAGI. The CDR3 sequence is 14 residues long. The rearrangement uses TRBV6-5 and TRBJ2-7; D possibly uses TRBD1 or TRBD2 (5 bases each). The sequenced sample was CD4+ or CD8+ T cells sorted from blood, obtained in a trial of the OX40 agonist ivuxolimab. This TCR was recovered from an adult with an advanced solid tumor such as melanoma, head and neck, liver or kidney cancer. CDR3 residues: CASSYSGTPFEQYF. In nucleotides, the CDR3 is TGTGCCAGCAGTTACTCCGGGACCCCCTTCGAGCAGTACTTC.